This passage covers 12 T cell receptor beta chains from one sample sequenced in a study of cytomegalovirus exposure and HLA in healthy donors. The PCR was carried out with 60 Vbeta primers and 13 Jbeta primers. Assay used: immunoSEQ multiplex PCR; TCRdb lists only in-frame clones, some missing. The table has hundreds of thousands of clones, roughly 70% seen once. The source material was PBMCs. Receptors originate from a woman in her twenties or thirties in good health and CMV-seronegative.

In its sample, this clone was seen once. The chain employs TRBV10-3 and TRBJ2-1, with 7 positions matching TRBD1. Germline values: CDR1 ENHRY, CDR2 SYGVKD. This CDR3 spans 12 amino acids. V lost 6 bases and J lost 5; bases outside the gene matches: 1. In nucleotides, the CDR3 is TGTGCCATCAGAGGGACAGACAATGAGCAGTTCTTC. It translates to CAIRGTDNEQFF.

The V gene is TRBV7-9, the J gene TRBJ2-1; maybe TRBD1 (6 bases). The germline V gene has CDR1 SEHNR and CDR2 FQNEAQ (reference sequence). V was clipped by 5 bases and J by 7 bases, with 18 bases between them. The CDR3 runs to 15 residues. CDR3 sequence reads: CASSRGGQGLNEQFF. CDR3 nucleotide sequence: TGTGCCAGCAGCCGGGGCGGGCAGGGGTTGAATGAGCAGTTCTTC.

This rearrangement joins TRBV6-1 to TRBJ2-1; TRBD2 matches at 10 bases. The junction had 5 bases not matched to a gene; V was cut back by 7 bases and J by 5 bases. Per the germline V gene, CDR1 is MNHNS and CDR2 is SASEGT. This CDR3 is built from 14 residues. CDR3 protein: CASIYSGGNNEQFF. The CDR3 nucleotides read TGTGCCAGCATATATAGCGGGGGGAACAATGAGCAGTTCTTC.

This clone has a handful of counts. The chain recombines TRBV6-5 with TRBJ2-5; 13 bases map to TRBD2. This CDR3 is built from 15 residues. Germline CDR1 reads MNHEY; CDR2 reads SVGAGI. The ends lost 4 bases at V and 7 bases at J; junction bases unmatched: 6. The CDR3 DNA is TGTGCCAGCAGTTCGACTAGCGGGGGGCCGGGGACCCAGTACTTC. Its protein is CASSSTSGGPGTQYF.

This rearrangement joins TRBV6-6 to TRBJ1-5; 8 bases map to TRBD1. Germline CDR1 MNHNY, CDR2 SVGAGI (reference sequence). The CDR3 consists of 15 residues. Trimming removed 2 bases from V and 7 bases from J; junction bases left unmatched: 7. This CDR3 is CASSYPRGQGQPQHF. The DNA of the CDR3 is TGTGCCAGCAGTTACCCCAGGGGGCAGGGACAGCCCCAGCATTTT.

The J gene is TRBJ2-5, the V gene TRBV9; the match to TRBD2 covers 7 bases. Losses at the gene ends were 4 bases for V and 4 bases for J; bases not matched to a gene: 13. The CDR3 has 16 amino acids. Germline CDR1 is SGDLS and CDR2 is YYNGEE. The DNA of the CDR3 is TGTGCCAGCAGCCCCCACCTAACGGGGGGTCGAGAGACCCAGTACTTC. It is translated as CASSPHLTGGRETQYF.

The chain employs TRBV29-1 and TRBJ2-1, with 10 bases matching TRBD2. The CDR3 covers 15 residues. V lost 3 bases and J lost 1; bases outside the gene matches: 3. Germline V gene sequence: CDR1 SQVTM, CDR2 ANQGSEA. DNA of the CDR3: TGCAGCGTTGACCCTAGCGGGGGATCCTACAATGAGCAGTTCTTC. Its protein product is CSVDPSGGSYNEQFF.

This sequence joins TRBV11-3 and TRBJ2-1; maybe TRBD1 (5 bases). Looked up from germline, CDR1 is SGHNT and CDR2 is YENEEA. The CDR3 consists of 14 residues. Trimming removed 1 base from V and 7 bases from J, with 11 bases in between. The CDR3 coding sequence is TGTGCCAGCAGCTTAGGCAGGGTGGGGAATGAGCAGTTCTTC. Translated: CASSLGRVGNEQFF.

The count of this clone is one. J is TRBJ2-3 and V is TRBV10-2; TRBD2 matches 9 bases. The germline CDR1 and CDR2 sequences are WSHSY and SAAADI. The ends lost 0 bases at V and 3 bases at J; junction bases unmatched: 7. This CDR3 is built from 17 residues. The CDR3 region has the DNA TGCGCCAGCAGTGAGTCGAAGGGCGCGGGGGGGACAGATACGCAGTATTTT. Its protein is CASSESKGAGGTDTQYF.

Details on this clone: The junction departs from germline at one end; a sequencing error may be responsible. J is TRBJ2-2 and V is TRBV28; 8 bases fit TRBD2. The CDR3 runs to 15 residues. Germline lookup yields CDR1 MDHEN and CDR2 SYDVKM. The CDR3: CAGSPGGASSGELFF. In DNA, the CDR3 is TGTGCCGGCAGTCCGGGGGGGGCGTCGTCCGGGGAGCTGTTTTTT.

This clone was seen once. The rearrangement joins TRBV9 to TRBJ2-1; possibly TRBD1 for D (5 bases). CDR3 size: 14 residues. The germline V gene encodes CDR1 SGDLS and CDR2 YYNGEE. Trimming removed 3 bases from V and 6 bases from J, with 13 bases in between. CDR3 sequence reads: CASSAPSGFNEQFF. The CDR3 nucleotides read TGTGCCAGCAGCGCACCTTCAGGGTTCAATGAGCAGTTCTTC.

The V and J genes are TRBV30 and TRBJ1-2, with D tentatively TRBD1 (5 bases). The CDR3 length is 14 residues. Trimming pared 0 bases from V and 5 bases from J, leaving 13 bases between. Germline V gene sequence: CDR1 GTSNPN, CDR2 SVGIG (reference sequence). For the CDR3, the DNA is TGTGCCTGGAGTGTGGACACTGGGGCGTATGGCTACACCTTC. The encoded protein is CAWSVDTGAYGYTF. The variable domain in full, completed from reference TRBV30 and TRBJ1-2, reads SQTIHQWPATLVQPVGSPLSLECTVEGTSNPNLYWYRQAAGRGLQLLFYSVGIGQISSEVPQNLSASRPQDRQFILSSKKLLLSDSGFYLCAWSVDTGAYGYTFGSGTRLTVV.